This TCR beta chain is drawn from a study of patients and donors after allogeneic stem cell transplantation. MiXCR was run by TCRdb on the RT-PCR reads, yielding one entry per CDR3 protein. The profile shows approximately 410,000 distinct CDR3 sequences, 16% of them singletons. The ends were cut back, 4 bases at V and 3 bases at J, with 3 bases in the middle. The germline gives CDR1 MGHRA, CDR2 YSYEKL. The CDR3 has 12 residues. This clonotype occurred a few times. This receptor was obtained from a human donor who was either an allogeneic HSCT recipient or a stem cell or donor lymphocyte infusion donor (not recorded which). It is not recorded whose cells these are; they may come from a transplant donor. The V call is TRBV4-1, the J call TRBJ2-2; D unclear. Source material: blood, either unsorted or a sorted T cell fraction (not recorded which). Here the CDR3 reads CASSRYTGELFF. CDR3 nucleotides: TGCGCCAGCAGCCGGTACACCGGGGAGCTGTTTTTT.